This TCR beta chain was sequenced in a study of control samples from healthy donors and cancer patients. Libraries were prepared by immunoSEQ multiplex PCR; TCRdb keeps only in-frame clonotypes and omits some of them. The sample yields approximately 120,000 clones, around 94% seen once. The germline CDR1 and CDR2 sequences are MNHNS and SASEGT. V lost 4 bases, J lost 2 bases, and 6 bases stayed unmatched. This CDR3 has 16 amino acids. The specimen sequenced was PBMCs. The source of this sequence is a man older than 75 with head and neck cancer. The V call is TRBV6-1, the J call TRBJ2-2, with 8 bases fitting TRBD2. For the CDR3, the DNA is TGTGCCAGCAGTGCCCGGGCGGGGGGAAACACCGGGGAGCTGTTTTTT. Its translation is CASSARAGGNTGELFF.